This T cell receptor beta chain was recorded in a study of blood T cell repertoires in COVID-19. Looking at the study overall: COVID-19 samples collected from the United States, Italy and Spain covered acute and convalescent phases. From T cells, B-cell-depleted T cells, or PBMCs came the material, which was cDNA or gDNA.

The CDR3 is 16 residues long. Trimming cost V 4 bases and J 3 bases, with 19 bases left between them. Germline loops: CDR1 DFQATT, CDR2 SNEGSKA (reference sequence). TCRdb's copy holds only in-frame clones and misses some; the assay was immunoSEQ multiplex PCR. Among tens of thousands of clones, around 88% were seen once, and the ten largest hold roughly a fifth. The TCR comes from an elderly woman with acute or convalescent COVID-19. The source material was peripheral blood. The chain is built from TRBV20-1 and TRBJ2-1; unclear D gene. The CDR3 sequence is CSATDRSPFIYNEQFF. The CDR3 DNA reads TGCAGTGCTACTGACCGCAGTCCATTTATCTACAATGAGCAGTTCTTC.